Listed here are 21 T cell receptor beta chains from one sample, sequenced in a study of blood T cells in healthy people across ages. A sample-barcoded 5' primer and a J-beta primer mix were used in a second PCR of roughly 7 to 12 cycles. One entry per CDR3 protein, called by TCRdb with MiXCR from the 5' RACE reads. The sample gives about 1.5 million distinct CDR3 sequences, about 42% of which show up once; just over 4% is in the top ten. The sequenced sample was blood. Receptors were obtained from a woman aged 18-29 years in good health.

For this clonotype: This may be a read error: a much more frequent sequence differs by one nucleotide. The rearrangement links TRBV29-1 to TRBJ2-1; no clear D gene. This CDR3 has 12 amino acids. Per germline, CDR1 SQVTM and CDR2 ANQGSEA. CDR3 sequence: CSVGFSYSEQFF. For the CDR3, the DNA is TGCAGCGTTGGATTCTCTTACAGTGAGCAGTTCTTC.

This clonotype was recorded at least ten times. V and J are TRBV20-1 and TRBJ1-1, with D unclear. CDR3 size: 14 residues. The V end lost 0 bases, the J end lost 0 bases, and 8 bases lay between the germline ends. Germline loops: CDR1 DFQATT, CDR2 SNEGSKA (reference sequence). Here the CDR3 DNA reads TGCAGTGCTAGAGATCCGGCGGTGAACACTGAAGCTTTCTTT. This sequence encodes CSARDPAVNTEAFF.

This clonotype was counted ten times or more. This CDR3 is CASGRDSYGYTF. The CDR3 bases are TGTGCCAGCGGCCGGGACAGCTATGGCTACACCTTC. This sequence joins TRBV12-5 and TRBJ1-2; 7 positions agree with TRBD1. Germline-derived CDR1 and CDR2 are LGHNT and FRNRAP. The CDR3 runs 12 residues.

This chain connects TRBV9 to TRBJ2-7, with TRBD1 matching over 10 bases. Trimming removed 4 bases from V and 4 bases from J; junction bases left unmatched: 8. The CDR3 spans 15 residues. The germline CDR1 and CDR2 sequences are SGDLS and YYNGEE. CDR3 in amino acids: CASSFDTGQGYEQYF. In DNA, the CDR3 is TGTGCCAGCAGCTTTGACACGGGACAGGGGTACGAGCAGTACTTC.

The chain uses TRBV29-1 and TRBJ2-1; D is possibly TRBD2 (6 bases). V gave up 4 bases and J gave up 9 bases, with 16 bases separating them. This CDR3 is built from 13 residues. Germline CDR1 reads SQVTM; CDR2 reads ANQGSEA. The CDR3 DNA follows: TGCAGCGTTGGGGGGGTCCTTGGGGGTGAGCAGTTCTTC. This translates into CSVGGVLGGEQFF.

This clonotype turned up a few times. The chain links TRBV27 to TRBJ2-3, with D hard to call. The V gene's germline CDR1 is MNHEY and CDR2 SMNVEV (reference sequence). The CDR3 runs to 14 residues. The V end lost 10 bases, the J end lost 2 bases, and 16 bases lay between the germline ends. CDR3 sequence: CAIGFRGNTDTQYF. CDR3 nucleotide sequence: TGTGCCATCGGGTTCAGAGGTAACACAGATACGCAGTATTTT.

The chain joins TRBV20-1 to TRBJ2-1; possibly TRBD2 for D (5 bases). This CDR3 is built from 18 residues. CDR1 and CDR2 from the germline V gene are DFQATT and SNEGSKA (reference sequence). Trimming took off 2 bases at V and 10 bases at J, with 30 bases between the two ends. Here the CDR3 reads CSARLSPGPRLGIHEQFF. CDR3 nucleotides: TGCAGTGCTAGACTTTCCCCGGGCCCACGACTCGGGATCCACGAGCAGTTCTTC.

This rearrangement joins TRBV6-6 to TRBJ2-7; TRBD2 is a possible D gene (6 bases). There are 15 residues in the CDR3. Germline CDR1 and CDR2: MNHNY and SVGAGI (reference sequence). The V gene lost 2 bases and the J gene lost 4 bases, with 15 bases spanning the gap. The CDR3 DNA follows: TGTGCCAGCAGTTACGCGGGGCGGGGCGTATACGAGCAGTACTTC. Its protein is CASSYAGRGVYEQYF.

This clonotype showed up just a few times. V usage is TRBV4-2 and J usage is TRBJ2-1, with 11 positions matching TRBD2. The V gene's germline CDR1 is LGHNA and CDR2 YNFKEQ. The CDR3 sequence is 18 residues long. The trim removed 0 bases at V and 7 bases at J, leaving 11 bases unmatched. CDR3 nucleotide sequence: TGTGCCAGCAGCCAAGATTATAGCGGGAGGGCCAGGTTAAATGAGCAGTTCTTC. It yields the protein CASSQDYSGRARLNEQFF.

The chain is built from TRBV9 and TRBJ2-7; possible D gene TRBD2, 5 bases. The CDR3 has 14 amino acids. The germline V gene has CDR1 SGDLS and CDR2 YYNGEE. V lost 0 bases to trimming and J lost 4 bases, with 11 bases between them. The DNA for the CDR3 is TGTGCCAGCAGCGTAGGGGTAGGGAGATACGAGCAGTACTTC. This gives the protein CASSVGVGRYEQYF.

This clonotype has only a few counts. The V call is TRBV20-1, the J call TRBJ2-4; no clear D gene. Germline assignment: CDR1 DFQATT and CDR2 SNEGSKA (reference sequence). The ends were cut back, 0 bases at V and 13 bases at J, with 10 bases in the middle. The CDR3 contains 11 residues. The CDR3 spells CSARDYKEQYF. The CDR3 coding sequence is TGCAGTGCTAGAGATTATAAGGAGCAGTACTTC.

This clonotype was observed a handful of times. The genes are TRBV28 and TRBJ2-5, with D possibly being TRBD2 (5 bases). V lost 5 bases and J 11 bases, leaving 15 bases between the germline ends. The CDR3 has 12 amino acids. The germline gives CDR1 MDHEN, CDR2 SYDVKM. CDR3 nucleotide sequence: TGTGCCAGCAGTGGTAGCGAAGATGAGCAGTACTTC. It encodes CASSGSEDEQYF.

In its sample, this clonotype was seen a few times. This chain connects TRBV4-1 to TRBJ2-7, with D tentatively TRBD1 (7 bases). Trimming stripped 3 bases from V and 4 bases from J, with 22 bases between. The CDR3 sequence is 17 residues long. Germline lookup yields CDR1 MGHRA and CDR2 YSYEKL. The CDR3 here is CASSHTAGGGAQYEQYF. The CDR3, as DNA: TGCGCCAGCAGCCATACCGCCGGAGGGGGCGCTCAATACGAGCAGTACTTC.

The V gene is TRBV7-3, the J gene TRBJ2-1, with D tentatively TRBD1 or TRBD2 (5 bases each). V gave up 3 bases and J gave up 8 bases, with 17 bases separating them. The CDR3 contains 15 residues. Per germline, CDR1 SGHTA and CDR2 FQGTGA. The CDR3 protein is CASSFLGPSNHEQFF. The CDR3 nucleotides are TGTGCCAGCAGCTTTTTGGGACCGAGCAACCATGAGCAGTTCTTC.

This clonotype was seen a few times. The gene calls are TRBV3-1 and TRBJ2-1, with TRBD1 identical over 8 bases. The CDR3 runs 17 residues. V shed 0 bases, J shed 2 bases, and the junction held 6 bases outside the gene matches. The germline V gene encodes CDR1 LGHDT and CDR2 YNNKEL (reference sequence). The CDR3 DNA follows: TGTGCCAGCAGCCAAGATCTAAGACAGGGGACCTACAATGAGCAGTTCTTC. Its translation: CASSQDLRQGTYNEQFF.

This clonotype appeared a few times. The chain is built from TRBV25-1 and TRBJ2-3, with TRBD2 identical over 13 bases. Germline loops: CDR1 MGHDK, CDR2 SYGVNS. J was trimmed by 2 bases and V by 8 bases; bases with no gene match: 13. CDR3 size: 18 residues. CDR3 residues: CASLRGLAGTTLTDTQYF. Written as DNA, the CDR3 is TGTGCCAGCCTCCGGGGACTAGCGGGAACCACCCTCACAGATACGCAGTATTTT.

The table lists this clonotype with a few counts. This chain uses TRBV3-1 with TRBJ1-1; D gene unclear. The length of the CDR3 is 13 residues. Between the trimmed V and J ends, which lost 4 bases and 1 base, there was a span of 7 bases. The V gene's germline CDR1 is LGHDT and CDR2 YNNKEL (reference sequence). As DNA, the CDR3 is TGTGCCAGCAGCCCCTACCCGAACACTGAAGCTTTCTTT. It specifies CASSPYPNTEAFF.

V and J are TRBV12-3 or TRBV12-4 and TRBJ1-1; TRBD1 matches at 8 bases. The CDR3 is 14 residues long. With 8 bases clipped from V and 1 base from J, the junction kept 6 bases outside the gene matches. CDR3 nucleotide sequence: TGTGCCAGCGGACAGGGACAGCCGAACACTGAAGCTTTCTTT. This sequence encodes CASGQGQPNTEAFF.

CDR3 sequence reads: CASSLERGLWTGELFF. CDR3 nucleotide sequence: TGTGCCAGCAGTTTGGAGAGGGGGCTGTGGACCGGGGAGCTGTTTTTT. J is TRBJ2-2 and V is TRBV12-3 or TRBV12-4, with 7 positions matching TRBD1. The junction had 9 bases not matched to a gene; V was cut back by 3 bases and J by 5 bases. CDR3 size: 16 residues.

Concerning this clonotype itself: One end of the junction fails to match germline, which may point to a read error. The V gene is TRBV12-3 or TRBV12-4, the J gene TRBJ2-7; 10 nucleotides match TRBD2. This CDR3 has 14 amino acids. CDR3 loop: CASSLAGAYNEQYF. The CDR3, as DNA: TGTGCCAGCAGTCTAGCGGGGGCCTACAATGAGCAGTACTTC.

This chain connects TRBV6-2 or TRBV6-3 to TRBJ2-1; D call uncertain. Trimming removed 6 bases at V and 9 bases at J, with 12 bases between. Germline V lookup: CDR1 MNHEY, CDR2 SVGEGT. The CDR3 loop spans 12 amino acids. The CDR3 nucleotides read TGTGCCAGCAGACGGTCCCCGGGTGAGCAGTTCTTC. Protein product: CASRRSPGEQFF.